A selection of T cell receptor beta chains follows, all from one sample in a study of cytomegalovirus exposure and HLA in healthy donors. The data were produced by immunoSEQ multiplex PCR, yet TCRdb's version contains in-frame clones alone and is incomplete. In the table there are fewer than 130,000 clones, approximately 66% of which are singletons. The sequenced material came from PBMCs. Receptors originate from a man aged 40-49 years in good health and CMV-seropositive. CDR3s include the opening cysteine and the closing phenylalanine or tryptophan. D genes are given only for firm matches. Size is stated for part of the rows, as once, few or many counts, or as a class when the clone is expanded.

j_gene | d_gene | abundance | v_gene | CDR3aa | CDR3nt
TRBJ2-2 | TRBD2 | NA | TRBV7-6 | CASSLAQREYNGTGELFF | TGTGCCAGCAGCTTAGCCCAGCGGGAGTACAATGGCACCGGGGAGCTGTTTTTT
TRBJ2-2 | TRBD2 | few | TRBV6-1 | CASSASGGTGELFF | TGTGCCAGCAGTGCTAGCGGAGGTACCGGGGAGCTGTTTTTT
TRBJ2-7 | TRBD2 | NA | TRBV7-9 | CASSLTSGEQYF | TGTGCCAGCAGCCTGACTAGCGGCGAGCAGTACTTC
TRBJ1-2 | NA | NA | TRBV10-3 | CAISDGGGRTNYGYTF | TGTGCCATCAGTGACGGGGGAGGGCGTACTAACTATGGCTACACCTTC
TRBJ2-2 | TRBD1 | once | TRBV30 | CAFIQGESTGELFF | TGTGCCTTTATACAGGGGGAAAGCACCGGGGAGCTGTTTTTT
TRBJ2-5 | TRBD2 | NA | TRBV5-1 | CASSLGPGGTETQYF | TGCGCCAGCAGCTTGGGTCCGGGGGGAACCGAGACCCAGTACTTC
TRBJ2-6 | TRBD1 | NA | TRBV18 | CASSISGTGTSGANVLTF | TGTGCCAGCTCAATCTCCGGGACAGGCACCTCTGGGGCCAACGTCCTGACTTTC
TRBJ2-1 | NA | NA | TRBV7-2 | CASSRGLEYNEQFF | TGTGCCAGCAGCCGTGGACTGGAATACAATGAGCAGTTCTTC
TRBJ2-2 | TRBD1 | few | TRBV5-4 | CASSPSGTAVGLTGELFF | TGTGCCAGCAGCCCTTCAGGGACAGCCGTAGGGCTAACCGGGGAGCTGTTTTTT
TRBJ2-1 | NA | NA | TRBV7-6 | CASNPIGGAYNEQFF | TGTGCCAGCAACCCAATAGGGGGGGCCTACAATGAGCAGTTCTTC
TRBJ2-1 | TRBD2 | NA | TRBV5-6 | CASSLVRAGNYNEQFF | TGTGCCAGCAGCTTGGTTCGAGCGGGAAACTACAATGAGCAGTTCTTC
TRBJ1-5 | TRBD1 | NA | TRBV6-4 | CASSPTGGNQPQHF | TGTGCCAGCAGTCCGACAGGGGGCAACCAGCCCCAGCATTTT
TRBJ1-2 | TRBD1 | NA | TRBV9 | CASSPNRGTGYGYTF | TGTGCCAGCAGCCCGAACAGGGGGACCGGCTATGGCTACACCTTC
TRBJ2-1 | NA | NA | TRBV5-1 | CASSLATPYNEQFF | TGCGCCAGCAGCTTGGCCACTCCCTACAATGAGCAGTTCTTC
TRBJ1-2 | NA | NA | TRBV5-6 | CASSLGRVNYGYTF | TGTGCCAGCAGCTTGGGTCGGGTGAACTATGGCTACACCTTC
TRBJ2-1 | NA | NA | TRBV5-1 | CASSWGKLNEQFF | TGCGCCAGCAGCTGGGGCAAGTTGAATGAGCAGTTCTTC
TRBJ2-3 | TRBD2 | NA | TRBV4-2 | CASSQEISGSPASTDTQYF | TGTGCCAGCAGCCAAGAGATAAGCGGGAGCCCAGCTAGCACAGATACGCAGTATTTT
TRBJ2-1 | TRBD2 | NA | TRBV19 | CASSSGGVRSYNEQFF | TGTGCCAGTAGTAGCGGGGGGGTCCGCTCCTACAATGAGCAGTTCTTC